This TCR beta chain was captured by sequencing in a study of T cells after yellow fever vaccination. Study details: SMART-Seq v4 Ultra Low Input served to prepare low-cell-number fractions.

This clonotype has at least ten counts. Antigen specificity is unknown. Study observations and caveats: Some clonotypes were seen in both the CD4 and the CD8 compartments. These made up a small share and likely arose from convergent recombination. Subsequent booster samples again held most clones from primary vaccination (more than 95% CD4, just under 90% CD8).

Making TCR cDNA involved 5'RACE template switching, which added UMIs and a universal primer site. TCRdb processed the 5' RACE reads anew with MiXCR; each CDR3 protein has one entry. The sample yields about 160,000 distinct CDR3 sequences, under 7.5% seen once. The TCR sequence derives from a man in his late teens or twenties who received the YFV17D yellow fever vaccine. This specimen consisted of CD4+ T cells sorted from PBMCs, obtained less than 6 days after the first yellow fever vaccination.

CDR3 protein: CASSLETDNEQFF. The DNA of the CDR3 is TGCGCCAGCAGCTTGGAGACTGATAATGAGCAGTTCTTC. The V gene is TRBV5-1, the J gene TRBJ2-1, with D unclear. V was shortened by 0 bases and J by 7 bases, with 8 bases between the two germline ends. The CDR3 contains 13 residues. The germline V gene encodes CDR1 SGHRS and CDR2 YFSETQ.